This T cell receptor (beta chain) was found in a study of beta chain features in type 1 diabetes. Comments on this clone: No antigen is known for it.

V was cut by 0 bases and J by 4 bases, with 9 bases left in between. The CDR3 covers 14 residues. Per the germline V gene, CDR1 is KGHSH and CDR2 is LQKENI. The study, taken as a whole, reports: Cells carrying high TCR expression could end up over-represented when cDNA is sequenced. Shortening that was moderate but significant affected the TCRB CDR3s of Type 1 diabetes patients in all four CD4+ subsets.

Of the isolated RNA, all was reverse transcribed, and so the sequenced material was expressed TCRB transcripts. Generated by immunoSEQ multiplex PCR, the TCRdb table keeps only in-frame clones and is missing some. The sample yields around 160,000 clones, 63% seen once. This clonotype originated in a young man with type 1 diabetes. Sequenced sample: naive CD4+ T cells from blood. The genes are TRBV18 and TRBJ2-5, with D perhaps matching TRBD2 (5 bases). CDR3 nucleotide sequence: TGTGCCAGCTCACCACCGGGGAGCCTAGAGACCCAGTACTTC. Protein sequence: CASSPPGSLETQYF.